The clone carrying this TCR beta chain has at least ten counts. The CDR3 runs 14 residues. The V end was cut by 3 bases, the J end by 0 bases, with 6 bases between. In germline, CDR1 is MDHEN, CDR2 SYDVKM. The data were taken from a study of Graves' ophthalmopathy and Graves' hyperthyroidism. RNA transcripts provided the template for amplifying TCR beta CDR3 regions. The library came from an HTBI-primed first-round RT-PCR and a second-round multiplex PCR. TCRdb re-called the multiplex PCR reads with MiXCR, one entry per CDR3 protein. The sample holds some 350,000 distinct CDR3 sequences, 15% to 20% seen once.

This receptor was taken from an adult woman with stable Graves' hyperthyroidism. The sample taken for sequencing was peripheral blood. The genes are TRBV28 and TRBJ1-3; D is uncertain. The CDR3 bases are TGTGCCAGCAGTTTTGCCAGCTCTGGAAACACCATATATTTT. Its protein product is CASSFASSGNTIYF.